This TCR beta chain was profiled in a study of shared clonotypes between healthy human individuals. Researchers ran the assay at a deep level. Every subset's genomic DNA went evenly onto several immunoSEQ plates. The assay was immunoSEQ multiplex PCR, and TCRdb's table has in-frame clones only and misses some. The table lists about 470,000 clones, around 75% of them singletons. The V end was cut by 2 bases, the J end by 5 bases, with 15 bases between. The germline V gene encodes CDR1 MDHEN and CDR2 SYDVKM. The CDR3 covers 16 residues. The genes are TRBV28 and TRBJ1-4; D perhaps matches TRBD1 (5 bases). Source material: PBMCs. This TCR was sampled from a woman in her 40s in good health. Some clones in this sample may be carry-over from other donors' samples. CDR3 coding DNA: TGTGCCAGCAGTTTACCCCAAAGAGGGGCCAATGAAAAACTGTTTTTT. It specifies CASSLPQRGANEKLFF.